The 5 T cell receptor beta chains listed next were all sequenced from one sample in a study of blood T cell repertoires in COVID-19 (dated by TCRdb to 2020 to 2022). Library generation was performed with the immunoSEQ multiplex PCR assay. TCRdb holds this immuneACCESS table with in-frame rearrangements only. Some clones are missing; in checked studies, unresolved V genes explain under half, and the rest has no known cause. The sample table shows under 300,000 clones, and 70% to 90% are seen once. The top ten hold around 0.9% of the sample. Sequencing was carried out using PBMCs or T cells enriched from blood (not recorded which). All receptors derive from a young woman who had recovered from COVID-19.

The chain is built from TRBV7-3 and TRBJ1-4; TRBD1 agrees at 7 bases. The CDR3 has 16 residues. The germline gives CDR1 SGHTA, CDR2 FQGTGA. The J segment lost 6 bases and the V segment lost 0 bases, leaving 7 bases of the junction unmatched. The chain's CDR3 is CASSLTHRGSDEKLFF. The CDR3 nucleotides are TGTGCCAGCAGCTTAACCCACAGGGGTTCAGATGAAAAACTGTTTTTT.

J is TRBJ1-4 and V is TRBV5-6; TRBD1 is a possible D gene (6 bases). Trimming shortened V by 5 bases and J by 5 bases, and 10 bases separated the two germline ends. This CDR3 spans 13 amino acids. The V gene's germline CDR1 is SGHDT and CDR2 YYEEEE. The CDR3: CASRSRGNEKLFF. CDR3 in DNA: TGTGCCAGCAGATCCAGGGGAAATGAAAAACTGTTTTTT.

The rearrangement uses TRBV28 and TRBJ1-5; no clear D gene. Trimming removed 2 bases at V and 2 bases at J, with 16 bases between. CDR1 MDHEN and CDR2 SYDVKM come from the germline V gene. The CDR3 sequence is 17 residues long. This chain's CDR3 is CASSLTRGLRGNQPQHF. In DNA, the CDR3 is TGTGCCAGCAGTTTAACTCGGGGATTAAGGGGCAATCAGCCCCAGCATTTT.

This clone was observed a few times. The CDR3 DNA sequence: TGCGCCAGCAGCCAAGAGAAGCGGGGGGGCCGCTATGAGCAGTTCTTC. It is translated as CASSQEKRGGRYEQFF. The chain is built from TRBV4-1 and TRBJ2-1, with TRBD2 identical over 10 bases. The junction had 7 bases not matched to a gene; V was cut back by 0 bases and J by 8 bases. This CDR3 has 16 residues. CDR1 MGHRA and CDR2 YSYEKL come from the germline V gene.

The count of this clone is one. The V gene is TRBV3-1 (or the pseudogene TRBV3-2), the J gene TRBJ1-6, with D maybe TRBD1 (6 bases). The germline V gene encodes CDR1 LGHDT and CDR2 YNNKEL (reference sequence). Trimming left V 6 bases short and J 8 bases short, with 14 bases between. CDR3 size: 14 residues. CDR3 sequence (DNA): TGTGCCAGCAGGGAACAGGGTTCGGATTCACCCCTCCACTTT. Translated, it gives CASREQGSDSPLHF.